This TCR beta chain was captured by sequencing in a study of cytomegalovirus exposure and HLA in healthy donors. The protocol was immunoSEQ multiplex PCR, while the TCRdb copy is restricted to in-frame clones and leaves out a portion. The sample has 150,000 or so clones, about 87% seen once. Input material: PBMCs. The origin of this receptor is a woman in her thirties in good health and CMV-seropositive.

CDR3 protein: CASTPGQTYGYTF. CDR3 in DNA: TGTGCCAGCACCCCCGGACAGACCTATGGCTACACCTTC. J is TRBJ1-2 and V is TRBV6-6; a possible D gene is TRBD1 (6 bases). V lost 7 bases to trimming and J lost 4 bases, with 13 bases between them. This CDR3 spans 13 amino acids. Germline V gene data show CDR1 as MNHNY and CDR2 as SVGAGI (reference sequence).